The rows below give T cell receptor beta chains drawn from one sample of a study of OX40 agonist ivuxolimab in advanced cancers. Produced via immunoSEQ multiplex PCR; TCRdb's table is partial and in-frame only. The sample holds 60,000 to 80,000 clones, more than 65% seen once. Here the sequenced sample was CD4+ or CD8+ T cells sorted from blood, taken in a trial of the OX40 agonist ivuxolimab. The source is an adult with an advanced solid tumor such as melanoma, head and neck, liver or kidney cancer. The CDR3 runs from the conserved cysteine through the conserved F or W. D genes are given only for firm matches. For some rows the clone size is stated as once, few or many, or as a class when expanded; others skip it.

j_gene: TRBJ1-4
d_gene: -
abundance: -
v_gene: TRBV11-2
CDR3aa: CASSLNIQEKLFF
CDR3nt: TGTGCCAGCAGCTTAAATATTCAGGAAAAACTGTTTTTT

j_gene: TRBJ2-5
d_gene: -
abundance: -
v_gene: TRBV6-6
CDR3aa: CASSYPGSDQETQYF
CDR3nt: TGTGCCAGCAGTTACCCGGGTAGCGACCAAGAGACCCAGTACTTC

j_gene: TRBJ1-4
d_gene: TRBD1
abundance: -
v_gene: TRBV2
CDR3aa: CASHLPGGYRKLFF
CDR3nt: TGTGCCAGCCACCTTCCAGGGGGCTATAGAAAACTGTTTTTT

j_gene: TRBJ1-2
d_gene: -
abundance: -
v_gene: TRBV5-4
CDR3aa: CASSSTGYYGYTF
CDR3nt: TGTGCCAGCAGCTCTACAGGTTACTATGGCTACACCTTC

j_gene: TRBJ1-4
d_gene: -
abundance: -
v_gene: TRBV6-5
CDR3aa: CASSATGMGEKLFF
CDR3nt: TGTGCCAGCAGCGCCACAGGGATGGGGGAAAAACTGTTTTTT

j_gene: TRBJ1-1
d_gene: -
abundance: -
v_gene: TRBV19
CDR3aa: CASSIGSRGVNTEAFF
CDR3nt: TGTGCCAGTAGTATAGGGAGTAGGGGCGTGAACACTGAAGCTTTCTTT

j_gene: TRBJ2-1
d_gene: TRBD2
abundance: -
v_gene: TRBV15
CDR3aa: CATSKTVAGGSSYNEQFF
CDR3nt: TGTGCCACCAGCAAAACCGTAGCGGGAGGATCCTCCTACAATGAGCAGTTCTTC

j_gene: TRBJ1-1
d_gene: -
abundance: -
v_gene: TRBV27
CDR3aa: CASSSRTWGNTEAFF
CDR3nt: TGTGCCAGCAGTTCCCGAACTTGGGGCAACACTGAAGCTTTCTTT

j_gene: TRBJ2-5
d_gene: TRBD1
abundance: -
v_gene: TRBV6-6
CDR3aa: CASSAGTGILAETQYF
CDR3nt: TGTGCCAGCAGTGCGGGGACAGGGATTTTGGCGGAGACCCAGTACTTC

j_gene: TRBJ2-1
d_gene: -
abundance: once
v_gene: TRBV7-6
CDR3aa: CASSLVGEQFF
CDR3nt: TGTGCCAGCAGCTTGGTCGGTGAGCAGTTCTTC

j_gene: TRBJ2-1
d_gene: -
abundance: -
v_gene: TRBV19
CDR3aa: CASSILSGRAYNEQFF
CDR3nt: TGTGCCAGTAGTATTCTTTCGGGACGAGCGTACAATGAGCAGTTCTTC

j_gene: TRBJ2-7
d_gene: TRBD1
abundance: -
v_gene: TRBV5-5
CDR3aa: CASRSGTGDPYEQYF
CDR3nt: TGTGCCAGCAGGTCGGGGACAGGGGACCCCTACGAGCAGTACTTC

j_gene: TRBJ2-1
d_gene: TRBD2
abundance: -
v_gene: TRBV4-2
CDR3aa: CASSQVLAGGNSEQFF
CDR3nt: TGTGCCAGCAGCCAAGTCCTAGCGGGAGGGAATAGTGAGCAGTTCTTC

j_gene: TRBJ1-3
d_gene: -
abundance: -
v_gene: TRBV9
CDR3aa: CASSVGPSNTIYF
CDR3nt: TGTGCCAGCAGCGTAGGCCCCTCGAACACCATATATTTT

j_gene: TRBJ1-5
d_gene: -
abundance: -
v_gene: TRBV19
CDR3aa: CASSRDGNQPQHF
CDR3nt: TGTGCCAGTAGTAGGGACGGCAATCAGCCCCAGCATTTT

j_gene: TRBJ2-5
d_gene: -
abundance: -
v_gene: TRBV5-6
CDR3aa: CASSLVGETQYF
CDR3nt: TGTGCCAGCAGCTTGGTCGGGGAGACCCAGTACTTC

j_gene: TRBJ1-1
d_gene: TRBD1
abundance: -
v_gene: TRBV4-3
CDR3aa: CASSGGQGRRGAFF
CDR3nt: TGCGCCAGCAGTGGGGGACAGGGAAGAAGGGGAGCTTTCTTT

j_gene: TRBJ2-1
d_gene: TRBD1
abundance: -
v_gene: TRBV18
CDR3aa: CASSPPRAGTGKFF
CDR3nt: TGTGCCAGCTCACCACCGCGGGCGGGGACAGGGAAGTTCTTC

j_gene: TRBJ2-5
d_gene: -
abundance: -
v_gene: TRBV7-2
CDR3aa: CASSFSGTKTQYF
CDR3nt: TGTGCCAGCAGCTTTTCCGGGACAAAGACCCAGTACTTC

j_gene: TRBJ2-1
d_gene: -
abundance: -
v_gene: TRBV28
CDR3aa: CASSTLAEAPYNEQFF
CDR3nt: TGTGCCAGCAGTACCTTAGCGGAGGCCCCCTACAATGAGCAGTTCTTC

j_gene: TRBJ2-7
d_gene: TRBD1
abundance: -
v_gene: TRBV6-5
CDR3aa: CASSRTGPYEQYF
CDR3nt: TGTGCCAGCAGCAGGACAGGGCCCTACGAGCAGTACTTC

j_gene: TRBJ1-2
d_gene: TRBD1
abundance: -
v_gene: TRBV27
CDR3aa: CASSFGTDYQANYGYTF
CDR3nt: TGTGCCAGCAGTTTCGGGACAGACTACCAGGCCAACTATGGCTACACCTTC

j_gene: TRBJ2-2
d_gene: -
abundance: few
v_gene: TRBV9
CDR3aa: CASSGRGDRNTGELFF
CDR3nt: TGTGCCAGCAGCGGTAGGGGGGACAGGAACACCGGGGAGCTGTTTTTT

j_gene: TRBJ1-1
d_gene: TRBD1
abundance: -
v_gene: TRBV28
CDR3aa: CASSLMGQNTKAFF
CDR3nt: TGTGCCAGCAGTTTAATGGGACAGAATACTAAAGCTTTCTTT

j_gene: TRBJ1-2
d_gene: -
abundance: -
v_gene: TRBV7-2
CDR3aa: CASSLEAGTNYGYTF
CDR3nt: TGTGCCAGCAGCTTAGAGGCAGGGACGAACTATGGCTACACCTTC

j_gene: TRBJ1-1
d_gene: -
abundance: -
v_gene: TRBV28
CDR3aa: CASSLHMEANTEAFF
CDR3nt: TGTGCCAGCAGTTTGCATATGGAGGCCAACACTGAAGCTTTCTTT

j_gene: TRBJ2-5
d_gene: TRBD2
abundance: -
v_gene: TRBV5-4
CDR3aa: CASSREASGMGETQYF
CDR3nt: TGTGCCAGCAGCCGGGAGGCTAGCGGGATGGGGGAGACCCAGTACTTC

j_gene: TRBJ1-3
d_gene: -
abundance: -
v_gene: TRBV9
CDR3aa: CASSFKDRPDSGNTIYF
CDR3nt: TGTGCCAGCAGCTTTAAAGACAGGCCCGATTCTGGAAACACCATATATTTT

j_gene: TRBJ2-7
d_gene: TRBD1
abundance: -
v_gene: TRBV7-2
CDR3aa: CASSLVGDRAFTYEQYF
CDR3nt: TGTGCCAGCAGCTTAGTGGGGGACAGGGCCTTTACCTACGAGCAGTACTTC

j_gene: TRBJ2-1
d_gene: -
abundance: -
v_gene: TRBV5-4
CDR3aa: CASSLGIDNEQFF
CDR3nt: TGTGCCAGCAGCTTGGGGATTGACAATGAGCAGTTCTTC

j_gene: TRBJ2-5
d_gene: -
abundance: -
v_gene: TRBV5-4
CDR3aa: CASSVYGFIQETQYF
CDR3nt: TGTGCCAGCAGCGTTTATGGATTCATTCAGGAGACCCAGTACTTC

j_gene: TRBJ2-1
d_gene: TRBD2
abundance: -
v_gene: TRBV7-8
CDR3aa: CASSLGTSGVPSYNEQFF
CDR3nt: TGTGCCAGCAGCTTAGGGACTAGCGGGGTCCCCTCTTACAATGAGCAGTTCTTC

j_gene: TRBJ2-1
d_gene: -
abundance: -
v_gene: TRBV9
CDR3aa: CASSIAGTTYNEQFF
CDR3nt: TGTGCCAGCAGCATCGCCGGGACGACGTACAATGAGCAGTTCTTC

j_gene: TRBJ2-5
d_gene: TRBD1
abundance: -
v_gene: TRBV4-2
CDR3aa: CASSQDGGQALWETQYF
CDR3nt: TGTGCCAGCAGCCAAGATGGCGGACAGGCGCTGTGGGAGACCCAGTACTTC

j_gene: TRBJ1-3
d_gene: -
abundance: -
v_gene: TRBV18
CDR3aa: CASSPDSGNTIYF
CDR3nt: TGTGCCAGCTCACCCGACTCTGGAAACACCATATATTTT

j_gene: TRBJ2-5
d_gene: -
abundance: -
v_gene: TRBV7-2
CDR3aa: CASSPNGGEETQYF
CDR3nt: TGTGCCAGCAGCCCTAACGGAGGGGAAGAGACCCAGTACTTC

j_gene: TRBJ2-7
d_gene: -
abundance: -
v_gene: TRBV30
CDR3aa: CAWSPSGTYEQYF
CDR3nt: TGTGCCTGGAGTCCATCAGGTACCTACGAGCAGTACTTC

j_gene: TRBJ2-7
d_gene: TRBD1
abundance: -
v_gene: TRBV18
CDR3aa: CASSPVRGNYEQYF
CDR3nt: TGTGCCAGCTCACCAGTCAGGGGGAACTACGAGCAGTACTTC

j_gene: TRBJ2-7
d_gene: TRBD1
abundance: -
v_gene: TRBV7-8
CDR3aa: CASSFSFSGTGGKFYEQYF
CDR3nt: TGTGCCAGCAGCTTTTCGTTCTCCGGGACAGGGGGGAAATTCTACGAGCAGTACTTC

j_gene: TRBJ2-7
d_gene: -
abundance: -
v_gene: TRBV6-6
CDR3aa: CASSYAQGFYEQYF
CDR3nt: TGTGCCAGCAGTTACGCGCAGGGCTTCTACGAGCAGTACTTC

j_gene: TRBJ2-4
d_gene: -
abundance: -
v_gene: TRBV5-1
CDR3aa: CASSQDGKNIQYF
CDR3nt: TGCGCCAGCAGCCAGGACGGGAAAAACATTCAGTACTTC

j_gene: TRBJ2-5
d_gene: -
abundance: -
v_gene: TRBV10-3
CDR3aa: CAISDRETQYF
CDR3nt: TGTGCCATCAGTGATAGGGAGACCCAGTACTTC

j_gene: TRBJ2-1
d_gene: TRBD1
abundance: -
v_gene: TRBV28
CDR3aa: CASSPHVQGEFIEQFF
CDR3nt: TGTGCCAGCAGTCCCCACGTGCAGGGGGAATTTATTGAGCAGTTCTTC

j_gene: TRBJ1-2
d_gene: TRBD1
abundance: -
v_gene: TRBV5-1
CDR3aa: CASSLTGARYGYTF
CDR3nt: TGCGCCAGCAGCTTGACAGGGGCGCGGTATGGCTACACCTTC

j_gene: TRBJ1-5
d_gene: -
abundance: -
v_gene: TRBV12-5
CDR3aa: CASGLVWTGPLRQPQHF
CDR3nt: TGTGCTAGTGGTTTGGTATGGACCGGCCCACTAAGGCAGCCCCAGCATTTT

j_gene: TRBJ2-3
d_gene: -
abundance: -
v_gene: TRBV5-1
CDR3aa: CASSLGPGDTQYF
CDR3nt: TGCGCCAGCAGCTTGGGCCCCGGCGATACGCAGTATTTT

j_gene: TRBJ2-1
d_gene: TRBD2
abundance: once
v_gene: TRBV27
CDR3aa: CASSLSSGLASSYNEQFF
CDR3nt: TGTGCCAGCAGTTTATCGAGCGGACTAGCGAGCTCCTACAATGAGCAGTTCTTC

j_gene: TRBJ2-3
d_gene: -
abundance: -
v_gene: TRBV7-9
CDR3aa: CASSSGLVGTDTQYF
CDR3nt: TGTGCCAGCAGCTCCGGGCTTGTGGGCACAGATACGCAGTATTTT

j_gene: TRBJ2-1
d_gene: -
abundance: -
v_gene: TRBV19
CDR3aa: CASRPKAGGWYEQFF
CDR3nt: TGTGCCAGCCGACCCAAGGCCGGGGGCTGGTATGAGCAGTTCTTC

j_gene: TRBJ2-3
d_gene: TRBD1
abundance: -
v_gene: TRBV19
CDR3aa: CASSSLGTGNTDTQYF
CDR3nt: TGTGCCAGTAGTAGTCTGGGGACAGGGAACACAGATACGCAGTATTTT

j_gene: TRBJ2-7
d_gene: -
abundance: -
v_gene: TRBV19
CDR3aa: CASSGSYEQYF
CDR3nt: TGTGCCAGTAGCGGCTCCTACGAGCAGTACTTC

j_gene: TRBJ2-7
d_gene: TRBD2
abundance: -
v_gene: TRBV5-1
CDR3aa: CASSFRGLRAGGSYEQYF
CDR3nt: TGCGCCAGCAGCTTCAGGGGTTTGCGAGCGGGAGGTTCCTACGAGCAGTACTTC

j_gene: TRBJ1-2
d_gene: TRBD1
abundance: -
v_gene: TRBV14
CDR3aa: CASSSRTGLYGYTF
CDR3nt: TGTGCCAGCAGCTCCCGGACAGGGCTCTATGGCTACACCTTC